Described below is a single T cell receptor (beta chain) sequence and its context. Its specificity is not known. The record originates from a study of T cells in localized non-small cell lung cancer. Study-wide results and limits: Heterogeneity is still possible, as just one tumor region was sequenced. Within adjacent lung there appeared a median approximately 59 of the top 100 tumor clones. A higher density of T cells in blood coincided with extended overall survival. Uninvolved adjacent lung showed higher T cell clonality than tumor.

CDR3 length: 15 amino acids. Unmatched junction bases numbered 7, after V lost 4 bases and J lost 7 bases. The V gene's germline CDR1 is SGHVS and CDR2 FQNEAQ. Data came from immunoSEQ multiplex PCR; TCRdb stores just in-frame clones and leaves some out. Of under 95,000 clones listed, more than 75% are singletons. Sequenced here: peripheral blood, sampled before any cancer treatment. The receptor was derived from a female donor at least 60 years old with stage I lung adenocarcinoma. V and J are TRBV7-8 and TRBJ1-5, with TRBD1 matching 10 bases. The CDR3 DNA reads as TGTGCCAGCAGCTGGAGACAGGGGGCTGGCCAGCCCCAGCATTTT. Translating gives CASSWRQGAGQPQHF.